This T cell receptor beta chain was identified in a study of early T cells in non-severe SARS-CoV-2 infection. Study as a whole: Sequenced bulk RNA came from whole blood that was unsorted, and chains were unpaired. Study-wide points: VDJdb matches were skewed toward anti-spike CD8 T cell responses.

This clonotype was found a few times. What it binds is not known. Looked up from germline, CDR1 is SEHNR and CDR2 is FQNEAQ (reference sequence). The CDR3 has 14 amino acids. Trimming removed 7 bases from V and 4 bases from J; junction bases left unmatched: 7. Unique molecular identifiers were attached to individual cDNA molecules. Each CDR3 protein gets one entry after TCRdb re-called the 5' RACE reads with MiXCR. The data show 100,000 to 150,000 distinct CDR3 sequences, 15% seen once. Sequenced sample: whole blood. The sequence was collected from an adult who was a healthcare worker with PCR-confirmed SARS-CoV-2 infection or an uninfected control (not recorded which). The J gene is TRBJ1-1, the V gene TRBV7-9; the match to TRBD1 covers 9 bases. CDR3 in DNA: TGTGCCAGCACCGTCGACAGGGGGGCCACTGAAGCTTTCTTT. This codes for CASTVDRGATEAFF.